Listed here is a single T cell receptor beta chain. Treg sorting used a CD4+CD25+CD127-/low gate. TCRdb re-called the 5' RACE reads through MiXCR, storing one row per CDR3 protein. The sample lists 9,500 to 15,000 distinct CDR3 sequences, just over 50% occurring once. Germline values: CDR1 SGHTA, CDR2 FQGTGA. V lost 1 base and J lost 6, with 13 bases in between. The CDR3 runs 15 residues. Specimen: tumor-infiltrating Tregs sorted from the breast tumor. This sequence joins TRBV7-3 and TRBJ1-5; D call uncertain. This TCR came from a female donor with breast cancer. CDR3 protein: CASSLKVSLSQPQHF. The CDR3 nucleotides read TGTGCCAGCAGCTTAAAGGTTTCACTCAGTCAGCCCCAGCATTTT.